The source of this T cell receptor beta chain is a study of cytomegalovirus exposure and HLA in healthy donors. Findings and caveats of the study: It was approximately 150 TCR beta chains that were listed as cytomegalovirus-associated.

PCR involved 60 Vbeta and 13 Jbeta primers. Sequenced by immunoSEQ multiplex PCR; TCRdb stores in-frame clones only, minus some. Of approximately 180,000 clones in the sample, 72% were seen once. Remarks on this clone: As yet, its antigen is unknown. Its ends do not fully match the called genes, so a read error is possible.

The CDR3 contains 12 residues. In germline, CDR1 is SEHNR, CDR2 FQNEAQ (reference sequence). The chain couples TRBV7-9 to TRBJ2-2; unclear D gene. The sample was PBMCs. The sequence derives from a human donor in good health. CDR3 protein: CSSSLNTGELFF. DNA for the CDR3: TGTTCCAGCAGCCTAAACACCGGGGAGCTGTTTTTT.